A selection of T cell receptor beta chains follows, all from one sample in a study of cytomegalovirus exposure and HLA in healthy donors. Produced via immunoSEQ multiplex PCR; TCRdb's table is partial and in-frame only. Among 150,000 to 200,000 clones, roughly four fifths were seen once, and the ten largest hold around 1.5%. Sequenced sample: PBMCs. These receptors were taken from a young man in good health and CMV-seronegative. CDR3s include the opening cysteine and the closing phenylalanine or tryptophan. Fields, in order: V gene, D gene, clone size, J gene, CDR3 DNA, CDR3 protein. D genes are given only for firm matches. Where a row states a size, it is once, few, many or the class of an expanded clone; other rows omit it.

V gene: TRBV4-1
D gene: NA
clone size: NA
J gene: TRBJ1-1
CDR3 DNA: TGCGCCAGCAAGGAAAGGGGGGGGTTGGGGAACACTGAAGCTTTCTTT
CDR3 protein: CASKERGGLGNTEAFF

V gene: TRBV5-1
D gene: NA
clone size: NA
J gene: TRBJ2-2
CDR3 DNA: TGCGCCAGCAGCACTGGGACGGGGGACACCGGGGAGCTGTTTTTT
CDR3 protein: CASSTGTGDTGELFF

V gene: TRBV7-2
D gene: NA
clone size: few
J gene: TRBJ1-1
CDR3 DNA: TGTGCCAGCAGCTTAGTGTCAGTTACGAACACTGAAGCTTTCTTT
CDR3 protein: CASSLVSVTNTEAFF

V gene: TRBV5-1
D gene: TRBD2
clone size: NA
J gene: TRBJ2-3
CDR3 DNA: TGCGCCAGCAGTTTCCTAGCGGGGCCACAGTATTTT
CDR3 protein: CASSFLAGPQYF

V gene: TRBV28
D gene: NA
clone size: NA
J gene: TRBJ2-7
CDR3 DNA: TGTGCCAGCAGCCCTCGCGGGGCTAGGTCCTCCTACGAGCAGTACTTC
CDR3 protein: CASSPRGARSSYEQYF

V gene: TRBV28
D gene: NA
clone size: NA
J gene: TRBJ1-2
CDR3 DNA: TGTGCCAGCAGCGGAATTTCTCCCGCGGTCGGCACCTTC
CDR3 protein: CASSGISPAVGTF

V gene: TRBV4-1
D gene: TRBD1
clone size: NA
J gene: TRBJ1-3
CDR3 DNA: TGCGCCAGCAGCCAAAGTTACAGGGGGCTAACTGGAAACACCATATATTTT
CDR3 protein: CASSQSYRGLTGNTIYF

V gene: TRBV5-4
D gene: NA
clone size: NA
J gene: TRBJ2-2
CDR3 DNA: TGTGCCAGCAGCTTAAGTACAGCGAACACCGGGGAGCTGTTTTTT
CDR3 protein: CASSLSTANTGELFF

V gene: TRBV19
D gene: TRBD1
clone size: NA
J gene: TRBJ2-7
CDR3 DNA: TGTGCCAGTAGTGGTCCCCGGGACAGGGTCTCCTACGAGCAGTACTTC
CDR3 protein: CASSGPRDRVSYEQYF

V gene: TRBV5-1
D gene: TRBD1
clone size: NA
J gene: TRBJ2-7
CDR3 DNA: TGCGCCAGCAGCTTGATGAGGGGGCTGGGTGAGCAGTACTTC
CDR3 protein: CASSLMRGLGEQYF

V gene: TRBV19
D gene: TRBD1
clone size: once
J gene: TRBJ1-1
CDR3 DNA: TGTGCCAGTAGTATAGGGACAGGGGGCTGGAGCACTGAAGCTTTCTTT
CDR3 protein: CASSIGTGGWSTEAFF

V gene: TRBV29-1
D gene: NA
clone size: few
J gene: TRBJ1-2
CDR3 DNA: TGCAGCGTTGAAGTTCGGCAGGGTAACGGCTACACCTTC
CDR3 protein: CSVEVRQGNGYTF

V gene: TRBV6-5
D gene: NA
clone size: NA
J gene: TRBJ1-3
CDR3 DNA: TGTGCCAGCAGTTACGTGGACAGCTCTGGAAACACCATATATTTT
CDR3 protein: CASSYVDSSGNTIYF

V gene: TRBV10-3
D gene: NA
clone size: NA
J gene: TRBJ1-2
CDR3 DNA: TGTGCCATCAGTGAGTCGAAGGCCAGGAGGGAAGGAGGCTACACCTTC
CDR3 protein: CAISESKARREGGYTF

V gene: TRBV28
D gene: NA
clone size: NA
J gene: TRBJ1-1
CDR3 DNA: TGTGCCAGCAGGCGAGGGACATATACTGAAGCTTTCTTT
CDR3 protein: CASRRGTYTEAFF

V gene: TRBV6-6
D gene: NA
clone size: NA
J gene: TRBJ1-5
CDR3 DNA: TGTGCCAGCAAGGAGGGCTCGCAGCCCCAGCATTTT
CDR3 protein: CASKEGSQPQHF

V gene: TRBV28
D gene: NA
clone size: NA
J gene: TRBJ2-7
CDR3 DNA: TGTGCCAGCAGCGGGTTGGGCGAGCAGTACTTC
CDR3 protein: CASSGLGEQYF

V gene: TRBV18
D gene: NA
clone size: NA
J gene: TRBJ1-5
CDR3 DNA: TGTGCCAGCTCCCCGGGGACTTTCAGCAATCAGCCCCAGCATTTT
CDR3 protein: CASSPGTFSNQPQHF

V gene: TRBV6-5
D gene: NA
clone size: NA
J gene: TRBJ1-1
CDR3 DNA: TGTGCCAGCAGTTACCGGTTGAACACTGAAGCTTTCTTT
CDR3 protein: CASSYRLNTEAFF

V gene: TRBV9
D gene: TRBD2
clone size: NA
J gene: TRBJ2-1
CDR3 DNA: TGTGCCAGCAGCGTAGACCCTAGCGGGGTTGAGCAGTTCTTC
CDR3 protein: CASSVDPSGVEQFF

V gene: TRBV29-1
D gene: NA
clone size: few
J gene: TRBJ2-3
CDR3 DNA: TGCAGCGGGCGGAGGAGCACAGATACGCAGTATTTT
CDR3 protein: CSGRRSTDTQYF

V gene: TRBV6-5
D gene: NA
clone size: NA
J gene: TRBJ2-1
CDR3 DNA: TGTGCCAGCAGCCCCGGCAATGAGCAGTTCTTC
CDR3 protein: CASSPGNEQFF

V gene: TRBV2
D gene: NA
clone size: once
J gene: TRBJ2-7
CDR3 DNA: TGTGCCAGCAGTGACCCTACCGGGTACTTC
CDR3 protein: CASSDPTGYF

V gene: TRBV9
D gene: TRBD1
clone size: few
J gene: TRBJ1-6
CDR3 DNA: TGTGCCAGTAACAGGGGGAGGGAACCCCTCCACTTT
CDR3 protein: CASNRGREPLHF

V gene: TRBV7-8
D gene: NA
clone size: NA
J gene: TRBJ2-7
CDR3 DNA: TGTGCCAGCAGCACCTCGACGGTGACTTCCTACGAGCAGTACTTC
CDR3 protein: CASSTSTVTSYEQYF

V gene: TRBV28
D gene: TRBD1
clone size: NA
J gene: TRBJ2-7
CDR3 DNA: TGTGCCAGCAGGGACAGGGTAGGCCACGAGCAGTACTTC
CDR3 protein: CASRDRVGHEQYF

V gene: TRBV5-1
D gene: TRBD1
clone size: NA
J gene: TRBJ2-7
CDR3 DNA: TGCGCCAGCAGCAACGACAGGGCCTACGAGCAGTACTTC
CDR3 protein: CASSNDRAYEQYF

V gene: TRBV2
D gene: NA
clone size: NA
J gene: TRBJ2-5
CDR3 DNA: TGTGCCAGCCTTGCGTCTGGGACCCAGTACTTC
CDR3 protein: CASLASGTQYF

V gene: TRBV28
D gene: NA
clone size: NA
J gene: TRBJ1-4
CDR3 DNA: TGTGCCAGCAGTTCAATACAGGGTGGAGGTGAAAAACTGTTTTTT
CDR3 protein: CASSSIQGGGEKLFF

V gene: TRBV27
D gene: TRBD1
clone size: NA
J gene: TRBJ1-2
CDR3 DNA: TGTGCCAGCAGTATTACAGGGGGGTTTAACTATGGCTACACCTTC
CDR3 protein: CASSITGGFNYGYTF

V gene: TRBV7-2
D gene: NA
clone size: NA
J gene: TRBJ1-3
CDR3 DNA: TGTGCCAGCAGCTTAGCGAGATTGGAGGACTCTGGAAACACCATATATTTT
CDR3 protein: CASSLARLEDSGNTIYF

V gene: TRBV19
D gene: NA
clone size: NA
J gene: TRBJ2-7
CDR3 DNA: TGTGCCAGTAGTATGGAGGCAGGGGGGTACGAGCAGTACTTC
CDR3 protein: CASSMEAGGYEQYF

V gene: TRBV5-1
D gene: NA
clone size: few
J gene: TRBJ2-7
CDR3 DNA: TGCGCCAGCAGCTTTGGGGGCACCTACGAGCAGTACTTC
CDR3 protein: CASSFGGTYEQYF

V gene: TRBV7-9
D gene: NA
clone size: NA
J gene: TRBJ1-1
CDR3 DNA: TGTGCCAGCAGCGGCAGGGGTGCTGAAGCTTTCTTT
CDR3 protein: CASSGRGAEAFF

V gene: TRBV11-3
D gene: NA
clone size: NA
J gene: TRBJ2-2
CDR3 DNA: TGTGCCAGCAGCCAGAACACCGGGGAGCTGTTTTTT
CDR3 protein: CASSQNTGELFF

V gene: TRBV4-2
D gene: NA
clone size: NA
J gene: TRBJ2-1
CDR3 DNA: TGTGCCAGCAGCCATTCAGCGGCGTACAATGAGCAGTTCTTC
CDR3 protein: CASSHSAAYNEQFF

V gene: TRBV9
D gene: TRBD2
clone size: NA
J gene: TRBJ2-1
CDR3 DNA: TGTGCCAGCAGCGTAGGAGGTAGCGGGGGGGCTAATGAGCAGTTCTTC
CDR3 protein: CASSVGGSGGANEQFF

V gene: TRBV9
D gene: TRBD2
clone size: few
J gene: TRBJ2-3
CDR3 DNA: TGTGCCAGAGAGCGGGGGGAAAGCACAGATACGCAGTATTTT
CDR3 protein: CARERGESTDTQYF

V gene: TRBV30
D gene: NA
clone size: NA
J gene: TRBJ1-3
CDR3 DNA: TGTGCCTGGAGCTACACGCGGGCTGGGCGTGGAAACACCATATATTTT
CDR3 protein: CAWSYTRAGRGNTIYF

V gene: TRBV7-2
D gene: TRBD1
clone size: few
J gene: TRBJ1-2
CDR3 DNA: TGTGCCAGCAGTTCCCGGACAGGGGAGGGTGGCTACACCTTC
CDR3 protein: CASSSRTGEGGYTF

V gene: TRBV5-8
D gene: NA
clone size: NA
J gene: TRBJ2-1
CDR3 DNA: TGTGCCAGCAGCTTGGCAGGGGCCCTCAGCTCCTACAATGAGCAGTTCTTC
CDR3 protein: CASSLAGALSSYNEQFF

V gene: TRBV2
D gene: TRBD1
clone size: few
J gene: TRBJ1-5
CDR3 DNA: TGTGCCAGTCGAGGAGACAGGGGGCAATGGGGCAATCAGCCCCAGCATTTT
CDR3 protein: CASRGDRGQWGNQPQHF

V gene: TRBV6-6
D gene: TRBD1
clone size: NA
J gene: TRBJ1-4
CDR3 DNA: TGTGCCAGCAGTTACTCGACAGGGGTTATTGTGGAAAAACTGTTTTTT
CDR3 protein: CASSYSTGVIVEKLFF

V gene: TRBV6-1
D gene: NA
clone size: NA
J gene: TRBJ1-1
CDR3 DNA: TGTGCCAGCAGGATCCGAGACACTGAAGCTTTCTTT
CDR3 protein: CASRIRDTEAFF

V gene: TRBV29-1
D gene: NA
clone size: NA
J gene: TRBJ2-7
CDR3 DNA: TGCAGCGTTGTGGGTACCAGGGGATCATCCTACGAGCAGTACTTC
CDR3 protein: CSVVGTRGSSYEQYF

V gene: TRBV11-2
D gene: NA
clone size: few
J gene: TRBJ2-7
CDR3 DNA: TGTGCCAGCAGCTTATATGACAGCTCCTACGAGCAGTACTTC
CDR3 protein: CASSLYDSSYEQYF

V gene: TRBV6-4
D gene: TRBD1
clone size: NA
J gene: TRBJ2-3
CDR3 DNA: TGTGCCAGCAGCATCGACAGGGCGTTCGCAGATACGCAGTATTTT
CDR3 protein: CASSIDRAFADTQYF

V gene: TRBV19
D gene: TRBD1
clone size: NA
J gene: TRBJ1-2
CDR3 DNA: TGTGCCAGCAGGACAGGCGGCCGCTATGGCTACACCTTC
CDR3 protein: CASRTGGRYGYTF

V gene: TRBV30
D gene: NA
clone size: NA
J gene: TRBJ2-2
CDR3 DNA: TGTGCCTGGAGTCTGGACAGATATCGGGAGCTGTTTTTT
CDR3 protein: CAWSLDRYRELFF

V gene: TRBV4-1
D gene: NA
clone size: NA
J gene: TRBJ2-3
CDR3 DNA: TGCGCCAGCGGAACCGGGGATACGCAGTATTTT
CDR3 protein: CASGTGDTQYF

V gene: TRBV30
D gene: TRBD2
clone size: NA
J gene: TRBJ2-3
CDR3 DNA: TGTGCCTGGAGAACTAGCGGGAGGGCGCGAACGCAGTATTTT
CDR3 protein: CAWRTSGRARTQYF

V gene: TRBV20-1
D gene: NA
clone size: NA
J gene: TRBJ2-3
CDR3 DNA: TGCAGTGTAGAAAGCACAGATACGCAGTATTTT
CDR3 protein: CSVESTDTQYF

V gene: TRBV5-4
D gene: NA
clone size: NA
J gene: TRBJ2-5
CDR3 DNA: TGTGCCAGCAGCTACAGGGATTTCCAAGAGACCCAGTACTTC
CDR3 protein: CASSYRDFQETQYF

V gene: TRBV2
D gene: NA
clone size: NA
J gene: TRBJ1-6
CDR3 DNA: TGTGCCAGCAGCGAATTAACAGGGAGTACCCTTGATTCACCCCTCCACTTT
CDR3 protein: CASSELTGSTLDSPLHF

V gene: TRBV9
D gene: NA
clone size: NA
J gene: TRBJ1-1
CDR3 DNA: TGTGCCAGCAGCGGCTCACAGGGTAGAACTGAAGCTTTCTTT
CDR3 protein: CASSGSQGRTEAFF

V gene: TRBV5-6
D gene: NA
clone size: NA
J gene: TRBJ2-7
CDR3 DNA: TGTGCCAGCAGCTTGGCGTCCTACGAGCAGTACTTC
CDR3 protein: CASSLASYEQYF

V gene: TRBV5-6
D gene: NA
clone size: NA
J gene: TRBJ2-1
CDR3 DNA: TGTGCCAGCAGCTTGGGGCCAGGGGCCTACAATGAGCAGTTCTTC
CDR3 protein: CASSLGPGAYNEQFF

V gene: TRBV30
D gene: NA
clone size: NA
J gene: TRBJ1-4
CDR3 DNA: TGTGCCTGGAACTCGGGGGGCGCAACTAATGAAAAACTGTTTTTT
CDR3 protein: CAWNSGGATNEKLFF

V gene: TRBV27
D gene: NA
clone size: NA
J gene: TRBJ1-3
CDR3 DNA: TGTGCCAGCAGTTCCCGTATTCTTCACACCATATATTTT
CDR3 protein: CASSSRILHTIYF

V gene: TRBV7-8
D gene: TRBD2
clone size: NA
J gene: TRBJ2-1
CDR3 DNA: TGTGCCAGCAGCTCGCGGGGGACCCTCTATGAGCAGTTCTTC
CDR3 protein: CASSSRGTLYEQFF